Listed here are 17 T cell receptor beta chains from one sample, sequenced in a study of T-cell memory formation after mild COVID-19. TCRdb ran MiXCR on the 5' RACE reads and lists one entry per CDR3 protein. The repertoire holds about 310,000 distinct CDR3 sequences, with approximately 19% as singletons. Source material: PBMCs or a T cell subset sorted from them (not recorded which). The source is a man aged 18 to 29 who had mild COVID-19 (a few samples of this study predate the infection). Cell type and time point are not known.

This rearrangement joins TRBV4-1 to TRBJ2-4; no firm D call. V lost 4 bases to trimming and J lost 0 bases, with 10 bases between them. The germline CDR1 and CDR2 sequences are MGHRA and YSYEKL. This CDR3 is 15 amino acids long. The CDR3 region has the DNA TGCGCCAGCAGCCCCCGAGCTCAAGCCAAAAACATTCAGTACTTC. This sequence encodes CASSPRAQAKNIQYF.

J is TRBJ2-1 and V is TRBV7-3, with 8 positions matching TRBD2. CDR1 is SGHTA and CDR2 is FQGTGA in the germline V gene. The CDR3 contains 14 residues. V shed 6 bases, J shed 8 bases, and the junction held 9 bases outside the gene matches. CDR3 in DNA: TGTGCCAGCAGGAACTCGGGGGGGCGGGATGAGCAGTTCTTC. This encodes CASRNSGGRDEQFF.

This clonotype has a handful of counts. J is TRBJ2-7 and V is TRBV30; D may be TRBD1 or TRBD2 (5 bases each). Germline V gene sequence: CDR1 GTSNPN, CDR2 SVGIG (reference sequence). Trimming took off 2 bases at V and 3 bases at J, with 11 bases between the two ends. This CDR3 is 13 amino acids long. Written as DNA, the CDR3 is TGTGCCTGGAGTTTGGGACGGGTCTACGAGCAGTACTTC. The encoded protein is CAWSLGRVYEQYF. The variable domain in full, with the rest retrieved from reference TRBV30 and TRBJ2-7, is SQTIHQWPATLVQPVGSPLSLECTVEGTSNPNLYWYRQAAGRGLQLLFYSVGIGQISSEVPQNLSASRPQDRQFILSSKKLLLSDSGFYLCAWSLGRVYEQYFGPGTRLTVT.

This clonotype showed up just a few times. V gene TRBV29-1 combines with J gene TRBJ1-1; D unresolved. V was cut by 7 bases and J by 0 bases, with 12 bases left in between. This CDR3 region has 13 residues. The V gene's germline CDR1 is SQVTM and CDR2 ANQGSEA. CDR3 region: CSADWPMNTEAFF. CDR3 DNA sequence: TGCAGCGCCGACTGGCCGATGAACACTGAAGCTTTCTTT.

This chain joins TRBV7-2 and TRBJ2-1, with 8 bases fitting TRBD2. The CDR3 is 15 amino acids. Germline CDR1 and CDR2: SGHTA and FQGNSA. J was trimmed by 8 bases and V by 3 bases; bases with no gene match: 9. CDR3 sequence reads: CASSFGSGVIYEQFF. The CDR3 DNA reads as TGTGCCAGCAGCTTCGGTAGCGGGGTAATCTATGAGCAGTTCTTC. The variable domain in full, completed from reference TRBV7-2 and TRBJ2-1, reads GAGVSQSPSNKVTEKGKDVELRCDPISGHTALYWYRQSLGQGLEFLIYFQGNSAPDKSGLPSDRFSAERTGGSVSTLTIQRTQQEDSAVYLCASSFGSGVIYEQFFGPGTRLTVL.

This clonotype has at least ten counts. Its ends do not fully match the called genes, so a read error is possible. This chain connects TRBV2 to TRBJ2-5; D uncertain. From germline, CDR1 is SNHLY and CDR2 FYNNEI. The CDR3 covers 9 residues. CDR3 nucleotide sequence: TGTGCCAGCGGGTCCGTGCGGCACTTC. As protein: CASGSVRHF.

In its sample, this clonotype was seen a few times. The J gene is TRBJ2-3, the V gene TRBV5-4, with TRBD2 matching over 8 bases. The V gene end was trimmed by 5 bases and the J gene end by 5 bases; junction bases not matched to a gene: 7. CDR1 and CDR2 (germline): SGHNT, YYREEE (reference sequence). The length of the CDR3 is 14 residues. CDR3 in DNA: TGTGCCAGCAGTTGGCGGGGGGTCGGAGATACGCAGTATTTT. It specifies CASSWRGVGDTQYF.

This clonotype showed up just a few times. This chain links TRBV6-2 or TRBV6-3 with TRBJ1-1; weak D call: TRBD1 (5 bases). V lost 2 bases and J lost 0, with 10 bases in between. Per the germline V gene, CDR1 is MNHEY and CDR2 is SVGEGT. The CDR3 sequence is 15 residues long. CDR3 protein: CASSYHGAVNTEAFF. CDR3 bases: TGTGCCAGCAGTTACCATGGGGCAGTGAACACTGAAGCTTTCTTT.

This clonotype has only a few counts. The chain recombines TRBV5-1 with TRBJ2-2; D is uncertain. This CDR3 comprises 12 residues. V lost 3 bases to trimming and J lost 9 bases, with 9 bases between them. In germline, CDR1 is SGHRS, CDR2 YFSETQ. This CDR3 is CASSSSWRELFF. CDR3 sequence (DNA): TGCGCCAGCAGCTCATCCTGGAGGGAGCTGTTTTTT. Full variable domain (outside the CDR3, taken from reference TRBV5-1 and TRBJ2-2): KAGVTQTPRYLIKTRGQQVTLSCSPISGHRSVSWYQQTPGQGLQFLFEYFSETQRNKGNFPGRFSGRQFSNSRSEMNVSTLELGDSALYLCASSSSWRELFFGEGSRLTVL.

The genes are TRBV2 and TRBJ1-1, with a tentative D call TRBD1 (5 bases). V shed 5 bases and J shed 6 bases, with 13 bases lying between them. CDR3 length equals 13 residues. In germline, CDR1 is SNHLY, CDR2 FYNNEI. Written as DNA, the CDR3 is TGTGCCAGCAGTTTCGGACATGTATCTGAAGCTTTCTTT. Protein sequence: CASSFGHVSEAFF.

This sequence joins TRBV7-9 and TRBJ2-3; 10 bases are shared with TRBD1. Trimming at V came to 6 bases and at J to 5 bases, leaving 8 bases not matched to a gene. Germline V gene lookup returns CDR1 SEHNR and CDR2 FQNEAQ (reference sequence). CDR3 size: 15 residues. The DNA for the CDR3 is TGTGCCAGCAGGAAGACAGGGGGCTGGAGAGATACGCAGTATTTT. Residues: CASRKTGGWRDTQYF.

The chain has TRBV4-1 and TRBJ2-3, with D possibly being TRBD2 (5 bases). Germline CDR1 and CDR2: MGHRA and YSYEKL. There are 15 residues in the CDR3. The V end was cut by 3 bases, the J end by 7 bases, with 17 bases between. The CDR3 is CASSQILTGFNTQYF. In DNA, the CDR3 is TGCGCCAGCAGCCAGATTCTAACGGGGTTTAATACGCAGTATTTT.

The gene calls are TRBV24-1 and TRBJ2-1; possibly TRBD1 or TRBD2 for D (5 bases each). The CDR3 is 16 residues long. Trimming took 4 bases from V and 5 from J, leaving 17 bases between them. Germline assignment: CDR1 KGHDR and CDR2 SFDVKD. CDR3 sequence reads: CATSEGLGRVDNEQFF. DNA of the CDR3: TGTGCCACCAGTGAAGGACTGGGACGAGTCGACAATGAGCAGTTCTTC.

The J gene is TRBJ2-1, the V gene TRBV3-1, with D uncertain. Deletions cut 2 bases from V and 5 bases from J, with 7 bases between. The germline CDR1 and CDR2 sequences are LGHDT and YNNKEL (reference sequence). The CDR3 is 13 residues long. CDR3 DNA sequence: TGTGCCAGCAGCCAAACCTGGGACAATGAGCAGTTCTTC. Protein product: CASSQTWDNEQFF.

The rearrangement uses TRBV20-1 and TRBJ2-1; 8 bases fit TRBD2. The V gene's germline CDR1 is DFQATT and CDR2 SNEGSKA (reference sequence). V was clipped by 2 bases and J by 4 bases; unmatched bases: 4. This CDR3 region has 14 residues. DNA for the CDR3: TGCAGTGCTAGAAAGCGGGGGCTATACAATGAGCAGTTCTTC. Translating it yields CSARKRGLYNEQFF.

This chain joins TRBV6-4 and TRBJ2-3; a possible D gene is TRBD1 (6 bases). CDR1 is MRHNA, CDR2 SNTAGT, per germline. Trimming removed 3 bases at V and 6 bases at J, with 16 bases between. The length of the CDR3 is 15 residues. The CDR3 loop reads CASSDLGGPRDTQYF. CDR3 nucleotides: TGTGCCAGCAGTGATCTAGGGGGACCCCGGGATACGCAGTATTTT.

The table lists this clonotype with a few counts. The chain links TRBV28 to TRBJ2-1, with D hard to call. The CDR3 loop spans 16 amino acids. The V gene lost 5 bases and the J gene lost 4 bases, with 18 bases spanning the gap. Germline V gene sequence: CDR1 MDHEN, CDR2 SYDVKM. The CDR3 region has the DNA TGTGCCAGCAGTCCGGCGCCCACGGGCGAATACAATGAGCAGTTCTTC. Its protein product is CASSPAPTGEYNEQFF.